The 21 T cell receptor beta chains given below trace back to one sample, sequenced in a study of blood T cell repertoires in COVID-19. Libraries were prepared by immunoSEQ multiplex PCR; TCRdb keeps only in-frame clonotypes and omits some of them. This repertoire shows 200,000 to 250,000 clones, over 75% found once; its top ten account for 11%. Input material: peripheral blood. Receptor source: a man aged 50 or older with COVID-19, enrolled during active disease.

The V gene is TRBV28, the J gene TRBJ1-6; 7 bases agree with TRBD1. The length of the CDR3 is 15 residues. The V and J ends lost 4 bases and 7 bases, in that order; junction bases with no gene match: 7. Germline loops: CDR1 MDHEN, CDR2 SYDVKM. The CDR3 region is CASSSPEGANSPLHF. CDR3 nucleotides: TGTGCCAGCAGTTCGCCCGAGGGGGCAAATTCACCCCTCCACTTT.

This clone has a handful of counts. The CDR3 region is CASRSGSTEAFF. The CDR3 DNA is TGTGCCAGCAGATCAGGGTCCACTGAAGCTTTCTTT. This sequence joins TRBV28 and TRBJ1-1; perhaps TRBD1 as D (5 bases). In germline, CDR1 is MDHEN, CDR2 SYDVKM. The CDR3 is made up of 12 amino acids. Trimming removed 6 bases at V and 4 bases at J, with 9 bases between.

The chain uses TRBV18 and TRBJ2-1, with TRBD2 as a possible D gene (6 bases). The germline CDR1 and CDR2 sequences are KGHSH and LQKENI. V lost 6 bases and J lost 6, with 18 bases in between. The length of the CDR3 is 15 residues. The CDR3: CASSPRRDLFNEQFF. CDR3 sequence (DNA): TGTGCCAGCTCCCCCCGGCGGGACCTCTTCAATGAGCAGTTCTTC.

The genes are TRBV10-2 and TRBJ2-1, with 7 bases that match TRBD2. The CDR3 runs to 16 residues. CDR1 is WSHSY, CDR2 SAAADI, per germline. J gave up 8 bases and V 7 bases, and 17 bases lay outside the gene matches. CDR3 DNA sequence: TGCGCCAGCATAGATCCGGGGGGACCGCAAGAGGATGAGCAGTTCTTC. It is translated as CASIDPGGPQEDEQFF.

The rearrangement uses TRBV9 and TRBJ1-2; the match to TRBD1 covers 8 bases. CDR1 and CDR2 from the germline V gene are SGDLS and YYNGEE. V shed 0 bases and J 3 bases; nucleotides not matched to a gene: 10. The CDR3 covers 17 residues. CDR3: CASSVGIIDRGDYGYTF. Written as DNA, the CDR3 is TGTGCCAGCAGCGTAGGAATCATTGACAGGGGTGACTATGGCTACACCTTC. The variable domain in full, completed from reference TRBV9 and TRBJ1-2, reads DSGVTQTPKHLITATGQRVTLRCSPRSGDLSVYWYQQSLDQGLQFLIQYYNGEERAKGNILERFSAQQFPDLHSELNLSSLELGDSALYFCASSVGIIDRGDYGYTFGSGTRLTVV.

The J gene is TRBJ2-7, the V gene TRBV5-1; the match to TRBD2 covers 7 bases. Germline loops: CDR1 SGHRS, CDR2 YFSETQ. The trim removed 2 bases at V and 6 bases at J, leaving 5 bases unmatched. This CDR3 has 13 residues. Here the CDR3 reads CASSFSGGGEQYF. The CDR3 DNA reads as TGCGCCAGCAGCTTTTCGGGGGGTGGCGAGCAGTACTTC.

This clone came up once. The V and J genes are TRBV5-1 and TRBJ2-2; 9 bases fit TRBD1. Losses at the gene ends were 4 bases for V and 7 bases for J; bases not matched to a gene: 8. The length of the CDR3 is 15 residues. Germline assignment: CDR1 SGHRS and CDR2 YFSETQ. The CDR3 reads CASSIQGTGHGELFF. The CDR3 DNA sequence: TGCGCCAGCAGCATCCAAGGGACAGGGCACGGGGAGCTGTTTTTT.

This sequence joins TRBV2 and TRBJ1-1; no reliable D call. Trimming took 6 bases from V and 1 from J, leaving 15 bases between them. The CDR3 runs 15 residues. The germline V gene encodes CDR1 SNHLY and CDR2 FYNNEI. The CDR3 is CASRREDGGNTEAFF. The CDR3, as DNA: TGTGCCAGCAGACGAGAGGACGGAGGGAACACTGAAGCTTTCTTT.

The chain couples TRBV29-1 to TRBJ1-3; no clear D. CDR1 and CDR2 (germline): SQVTM, ANQGSEA. V lost 6 bases and J lost 2, with 5 bases in between. This CDR3 is 11 amino acids long. The CDR3 region is CSVVTGNTIYF. The CDR3 DNA is TGCAGCGTCGTAACTGGAAACACCATATATTTT.

The chain has TRBV6-5 and TRBJ1-3; D is perhaps TRBD1 (5 bases). This CDR3 is built from 16 residues. The germline V gene encodes CDR1 MNHEY and CDR2 SVGAGI. V was clipped by 0 bases and J by 0 bases, with 9 bases between them. CDR3 coding DNA: TGTGCCAGCAGTTACTCTGGGGGGGACTCTGGAAACACCATATATTTT. Residues: CASSYSGGDSGNTIYF.

The chain recombines TRBV18 with TRBJ2-1; 10 bases are shared with TRBD1. The CDR3 covers 16 residues. With 2 bases clipped from V and 9 bases from J, the junction kept 10 bases outside the gene matches. Germline V gene lookup returns CDR1 KGHSH and CDR2 LQKENI. CDR3 nucleotide sequence: TGTGCCAGCTCACCAGGGGTGATGACAGGGGGCGTTGAGCAGTTCTTC. Protein product: CASSPGVMTGGVEQFF.

This chain uses TRBV19 with TRBJ1-1; D not resolved. The V end was cut by 7 bases, the J end by 1 base, with 16 bases between. The CDR3 loop spans 15 amino acids. Germline-derived CDR1 and CDR2 are LNHDA and SQIVND (reference sequence). The CDR3 nucleotides are TGTGCCAGTACAAGTATCACAGAAAGGAACACTGAAGCTTTCTTT. It encodes CASTSITERNTEAFF.

The J gene is TRBJ2-2, the V gene TRBV30; TRBD2 agrees at 13 bases. V shed 3 bases, J shed 1 base, and the junction held 5 bases outside the gene matches. This CDR3 has 17 amino acids. Germline loops: CDR1 GTSNPN, CDR2 SVGIG (reference sequence). This CDR3 reads CAWSARLAGGNTGELFF. CDR3 DNA sequence: TGTGCCTGGAGCGCCCGACTAGCGGGGGGGAACACCGGGGAGCTGTTTTTT.

The gene calls are TRBV5-5 and TRBJ1-6, with D possibly matching TRBD1 (6 bases). The CDR3 runs 16 residues. Trimming left V 3 bases short and J 0 bases short, with 10 bases between. The germline V gene has CDR1 SGHKS and CDR2 YYEKEE (reference sequence). The CDR3 here is CASSSQGVSYNSPLHF. CDR3 sequence (DNA): TGTGCCAGCAGCTCACAGGGAGTCTCCTATAATTCACCCCTCCACTTT.

Notes on this clone: The same CDR3 can be traced to other DNA sequences in this sample. The chain is built from TRBV7-3 and TRBJ1-1; D not certain. Trimming left V 0 bases short and J 1 base short, with 3 bases between. Germline V gene data show CDR1 as SGHTA and CDR2 as FQGTGA. The CDR3 covers 13 residues. CDR3 sequence reads: CASSLTANTEAFF. The CDR3 DNA reads TGTGCCAGCAGCTTAACGGCGAACACTGAAGCTTTCTTT.

This rearrangement joins TRBV2 to TRBJ1-1; D gene unclear. CDR1 and CDR2 (germline): SNHLY, FYNNEI. The CDR3 length is 13 residues. V dropped 5 bases and J dropped 3 bases, with 10 bases sitting between them. The DNA of the CDR3 is TGTGCCAGCAGTAGCGACGGATACACTGAAGCTTTCTTT. As protein: CASSSDGYTEAFF.

V is TRBV19 and J is TRBJ2-5; weak D call: TRBD1 (7 bases). The germline gives CDR1 LNHDA, CDR2 SQIVND (reference sequence). This CDR3 is built from 14 residues. V was clipped by 5 bases and J by 4 bases, with 14 bases between them. CDR3 sequence (DNA): TGTGCCAGTAGTCCCCGACAGGGACTAGAGACCCAGTACTTC. This encodes CASSPRQGLETQYF.

This sequence joins TRBV6-5 and TRBJ2-3; perhaps TRBD2 as D (6 bases). CDR3 size: 14 residues. Trimming removed 7 bases from V and 2 bases from J, with 13 bases in between. The germline V gene encodes CDR1 MNHEY and CDR2 SVGAGI. The CDR3 loop reads CASTPGLHTDTQYF. CDR3 DNA sequence: TGTGCCAGCACCCCGGGACTTCACACAGATACGCAGTATTTT.

The gene calls are TRBV2 and TRBJ1-2; TRBD1 aligns across 7 bases. V lost 2 bases to trimming and J lost 4 bases; unmatched junction nucleotides: 1. Germline CDR1 reads SNHLY; CDR2 reads FYNNEI. The CDR3 length is 13 residues. CDR3 DNA sequence: TGTGCCAGCAGTGAAACAGGGGTCTATGGCTACACCTTC. Translation gives CASSETGVYGYTF.

This clone was picked up a small number of times. The J gene is TRBJ1-2, the V gene TRBV14; tentatively, D is TRBD1 (6 bases). Germline V gene data show CDR1 as SGHDN and CDR2 as FVKESK. This CDR3 is built from 15 residues. V was pared by 0 bases and J by 5 bases, with 13 bases between. The CDR3 coding sequence is TGTGCCAGCAGCCAAGATTCGGGGACAACATATGGCTACACCTTC. The encoded protein is CASSQDSGTTYGYTF.

The chain combines TRBV6-6 with TRBJ2-7, with TRBD2 matching 7 bases. V was clipped by 2 bases and J by 1 base; unmatched bases: 8. The CDR3 loop spans 16 amino acids. Germline-derived CDR1 and CDR2 are MNHNY and SVGAGI (reference sequence). DNA of the CDR3: TGTGCCAGCAGTTACCTACTGAGCGGGGTGTCCTACGAGCAGTACTTC. Its protein product is CASSYLLSGVSYEQYF.